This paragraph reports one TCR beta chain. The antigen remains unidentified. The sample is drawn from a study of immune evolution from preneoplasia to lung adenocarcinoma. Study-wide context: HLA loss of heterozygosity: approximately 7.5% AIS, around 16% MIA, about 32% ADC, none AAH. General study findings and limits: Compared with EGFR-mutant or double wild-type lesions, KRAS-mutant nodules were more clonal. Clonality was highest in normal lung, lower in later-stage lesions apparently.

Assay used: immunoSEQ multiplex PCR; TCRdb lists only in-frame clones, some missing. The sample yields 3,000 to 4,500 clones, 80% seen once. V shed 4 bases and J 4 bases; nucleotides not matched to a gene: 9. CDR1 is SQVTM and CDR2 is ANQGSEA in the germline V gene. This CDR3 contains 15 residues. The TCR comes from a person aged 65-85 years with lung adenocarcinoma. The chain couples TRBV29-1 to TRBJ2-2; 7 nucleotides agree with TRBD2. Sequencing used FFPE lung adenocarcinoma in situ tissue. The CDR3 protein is CSVVEKGTTTGELFF. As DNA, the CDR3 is TGCAGCGTTGTGGAAAAAGGGACTACCACCGGGGAGCTGTTTTTT.